This TCR beta chain was profiled in a study of technical replicates of blood from a few donors. This CDR3 is 18 amino acids long. Looked up from germline, CDR1 is SGHKS and CDR2 is YYEKEE (reference sequence). The junction had 15 bases not matched to a gene; V was cut back by 4 bases and J by 4 bases. This table comes from immunoSEQ multiplex PCR, and its TCRdb copy is limited to in-frame clones, with some not included. The sample lists about 100,000 clones, about 94% seen once, with 0.22% in the top ten. Sequencing input: T cells isolated from PBMCs. The rearrangement joins TRBV5-5 to TRBJ1-3, with 9 bases fitting TRBD1. The clonotype originates from a human donor in good health. The CDR3 here is CASSPRRPGTGTGNTIYF. The CDR3 nucleotides read TGTGCCAGCAGCCCACGTCGTCCCGGGACAGGGACAGGAAACACCATATATTTT.